This T cell receptor beta chain was found in a study of T cell responses to AZD1222 COVID-19 vaccine listed by TCRdb under 2021. In the study overall: AZD1222 recipients whose second dose came at about 4 weeks and those whose second dose came at about 12 weeks were combined into one group, since spike-specific TCR depth and breadth did not differ between the two schedules. TCR sequencing was performed for roughly 250 trial participants, of whom around 200 were given two doses of AZD1222 and about 25 were given two doses of MenACWY control vaccine. Enrollment into the trials was organized by age into subgroups of 18-55, 56-69 and 70-plus years, and those subgroups contained 148, 28 and 57 TCR-sequenced participants, respectively. Study-wide findings and limitations: Because no day 14 peak-response samples were available, repertoires were characterized only after the peak T cell response. The 56-69-year group was small, and its depth increase did not reach significance, likely because of low power. Participants were mostly white British, with more females than males. The authors suggested clonal diversity may have been underestimated. CD4 TCRs associated with the vaccine covered the entire spike protein, and the dominant responses were in regions 160-218 and 743-854. Spike-specific TCR breadth and depth rose significantly after two AZD1222 doses compared with day 0 and with MenACWY recipients. Epitopes outside the regions mutated in the B.1.351 and B.1.1.7 variants were reportedly recognized by nearly half of the unique spike-specific TCRs. Only five or six AZD1222 recipients were SARS-CoV-2 seropositive at baseline, limiting conclusions about previously exposed vaccinees.

The CDR3 regions of human TCRbeta chains were analyzed by immunosequencing. Processing in the source paper ran as follows. Repertoire TCRs were matched against a reference library of SARS-CoV-2-specific TCRs generated with the MIRA antigen-specificity platform. Breadth meant the fraction of unique TCRs that were SARS-CoV-2-associated, whereas depth meant the fraction of total T cells that were SARS-CoV-2-associated. Using the MIRA data, each spike-specific TCR was mapped to the spike region that the TCR reacts to and placed in a CD4 or CD8 class. Log10-transformed breadth and depth values were compared by one-way ANOVA with Sidak's multiple comparisons tests. The immuneACCESS repertoire file appears here via TCRdb, limited to in-frame rearrangements. These files lack a portion of the clones; in checked studies, under half of the deficit traces to unresolved V genes, and the cause of the others is not known. V, J and clone size reflect that table, while D and trimming were determined from the DNA. The sample records 68,000 or so clones, roughly 90% of which are singletons. The ten top clones hold 7.8% of the sample.

CDR1 LNHDA and CDR2 SQIVND are derived from the germline V gene (reference sequence). V and J are trimmed by 6 bases and 6 bases, and the gene matches miss 9 bases of the junction. Taken from cysteine to phenylalanine, the CDR3 has 14 residues. The read is trimmed to its CDR3 DNA, 42 bases read in frame from base 1. Concerning this clone itself: Which antigen it targets is not known. One base away there is no much larger clone; base qualities are not given.

This specimen's time point label, interpreted: baseline before first vaccination. Vaccinee samples came from UK trials COV001 and COV002, including a single-blind randomized controlled phase 2/3 trial of AZD1222 (ChAdOx1 nCoV-19) in healthy adults. For TCRbeta chain sequencing, PBMC samples from trial participants were taken at day 0 and at day 28 after the second dose. Sequenced material: peripheral blood, taken on day 0 of AZD1222 vaccination. The source is an adult in good health. The sequence is built from TRBV19 and TRBJ1-2; 8 central bases correspond to TRBD1. The DNA reads as follows: TGTGCCAGTAGCCCGACAGGGGACTTGAATGGCTACACCTTC. This is translated as CASSPTGDLNGYTF.